This T cell receptor (beta chain) appears in the sequencing data of a study of cytomegalovirus exposure and HLA in healthy donors. Background on the study: Prior work identified some 120 million unique TCR beta sequences in some 200 million T cells. General study results and limits: The authors later linked a missense DCLRE1C variant to TCR beta V- and J-gene trimming. TCR association rates varied by HLA locus in a later analysis, with DRB1 highest and HLA-C lowest.

Vbeta (60) and Jbeta (13) primers were used in the PCR. The table came from immunoSEQ multiplex PCR; TCRdb's copy has only in-frame clones and leaves some out. The sample has around 170,000 clones; roughly 80% are singletons. For this clone: Antigen specificity is unknown.

Germline CDR1 is SEHNR and CDR2 is FQNEAQ (reference sequence). The CDR3 spans 11 residues. Trimming removed 8 bases from V and 14 bases from J; junction bases left unmatched: 9. The sequence derives from a man aged 50-59 years in good health and CMV-seropositive. The material sequenced was PBMCs. The rearrangement links TRBV7-9 to TRBJ2-3; 8 nucleotides line up with TRBD1. The CDR3 reads CASRLTGALYF. The CDR3, as DNA: TGTGCCAGCCGGCTGACAGGGGCCCTGTATTTT.